This T cell receptor (beta chain) was captured by sequencing in a study of tumor-infiltrating lymphocytes in localized non-small cell lung cancer. The data were produced by immunoSEQ multiplex PCR, yet TCRdb's version contains in-frame clones alone and is incomplete. The sample carries roughly 13,000 clones, about two thirds recorded once. There are 14 residues in the CDR3. V dropped 5 bases and J dropped 0 bases, with 9 bases sitting between them. Per germline, CDR1 SGHRS and CDR2 YFSETQ. The TCR comes from a human donor with non-small cell lung cancer. Sequencing was carried out using uninvolved lung tissue not adjacent to the tumor. The chain carries TRBV5-1 and TRBJ1-3, with D hard to call. CDR3 nucleotides: TGCGCCAGCAGGGCGGTCGACTCTGGAAACACCATATATTTT. It yields the protein CASRAVDSGNTIYF.